This TCR beta chain emerged from a study of blood T cell repertoires in COVID-19. Here immunoSEQ multiplex PCR was the method, and the copy in TCRdb shows in-frame clones only, minus some. The sample consists of approximately 85,000 clones, more than 80% of them appearing once. The CDR3 covers 15 residues. The V gene's germline CDR1 is KGHSH and CDR2 LQKENI. V lost 0 bases and J lost 2; bases outside the gene matches: 2. This chain links TRBV18 with TRBJ2-7; 9 bases agree with TRBD2. The sequenced material came from peripheral blood. The sequence was collected from a man aged 50 to 59 with active or convalescent COVID-19. CDR3: CASSPPLAGPYEQYF. The CDR3 DNA reads TGTGCCAGCTCACCACCGCTAGCGGGGCCCTACGAGCAGTACTTC.